This TCR beta chain was obtained from a study of blood T cell repertoires in COVID-19. The wider study: In each case, the material was cDNA or gDNA derived from T cells, B-cell-depleted T cells, or PBMCs.

The length of the CDR3 is 16 residues. V was shortened by 0 bases and J by 5 bases, with 13 bases between the two germline ends. Germline loops: CDR1 LNHNV, CDR2 YYDKDF (reference sequence). Authors' data handling: From reference gene primer amplification, estimates of nucleated cell counts were derived. Data came from immunoSEQ multiplex PCR; TCRdb stores just in-frame clones and leaves some out. D and trimming come from the DNA, and the V and J calls and clone size come from that table. The data contain about 240,000 clones, 82% of them seen just once; the ten biggest clones take up about 4.8%. The source material was peripheral blood. The clonotype was recovered from a woman aged 65 to 85 with acute or convalescent COVID-19. This chain uses TRBV15 with TRBJ1-4; D is perhaps TRBD1 (5 bases). The CDR3 DNA is TGTGCCACCAGCAGAGATCTCAGGGAGGGAAATGAAAAACTGTTTTTT. This gives the protein CATSRDLREGNEKLFF.